This T cell receptor beta chain is drawn from a study of technical replicates of blood from several donors. After removal of 2 bases from V and 5 bases from J, the junction contained 7 bases not matched to a gene. CDR1 MNHEY and CDR2 SMNVEV come from the germline V gene (reference sequence). This CDR3 comprises 15 residues. Data came from immunoSEQ multiplex PCR; TCRdb stores just in-frame clones and leaves some out. The table shows about 84,000 clones, with about 97% occurring only once. Sequencing was performed on T cells isolated from PBMCs. J is TRBJ2-5 and V is TRBV27; 8 bases are a match to TRBD2. The TCR was taken from a human donor in good health. In nucleotides, the CDR3 is TGTGCCAGCAGTTTAGCGGGGGGCATTAGGGAGACCCAGTACTTC. Protein sequence: CASSLAGGIRETQYF.